These T cell receptor beta chains were read from a single sample in a study of response to subunit inactivated influenza vaccine. Each CDR3 protein gets one entry after TCRdb re-called the RT-PCR reads with MiXCR. The sample yields fewer than 750,000 distinct CDR3 sequences, less than 15% seen once. Sample: PBMCs from blood, taken roughly 13 days after vaccination. The source is a man aged 50 to 60 who received an inactivated influenza vaccine. The CDR3 runs from the conserved cysteine through the conserved F or W. D genes are given only for firm matches. Clone size, where shown, is once, few, many, or a class for clones that have expanded.

j_call: TRBJ1-4
v_call: TRBV5-6
d_call: NA
clone_size: NA
cdr3_nt: TGTGCCAGCAGCACACGTCGCGGGGCACTGGGTGAAAAACTGTTTTTT
cdr3_aa: CASSTRRGALGEKLFF

j_call: TRBJ2-7
v_call: TRBV25-1
d_call: NA
clone_size: few
cdr3_nt: TGTGCCAGCATTGGGGCAGGGCTGTACGAGCAGTACTTC
cdr3_aa: CASIGAGLYEQYF

j_call: TRBJ2-3
v_call: TRBV6-1
d_call: TRBD1
clone_size: few
cdr3_nt: TGTGCCAGCAGTAAACTCCGACAGGGGAGCACAGATACGCAGTATTTT
cdr3_aa: CASSKLRQGSTDTQYF

j_call: TRBJ2-2
v_call: TRBV7-2
d_call: NA
clone_size: few
cdr3_nt: TGTGCCAGCAGCTGGTCCTGGTGGCGGGGCGGGGAGCTGTTTTTT
cdr3_aa: CASSWSWWRGGELFF

j_call: TRBJ2-7
v_call: TRBV5-1
d_call: NA
clone_size: many
cdr3_nt: TGCGCCAGCAGCTTCGGGGCGGACAGCTCCTACGAGCAGTACTTC
cdr3_aa: CASSFGADSSYEQYF

j_call: TRBJ2-7
v_call: TRBV28
d_call: NA
clone_size: few
cdr3_nt: TGTGCCAGCACGGGGGACACCTACGAGCAGTACTTC
cdr3_aa: CASTGDTYEQYF

j_call: TRBJ2-1
v_call: TRBV6-2/TRBV6-3
d_call: TRBD1
clone_size: few
cdr3_nt: TGTGCCAGCAGTTACAGTCTCCGGGACAGATACTACAATGAGCAGTTCTTC
cdr3_aa: CASSYSLRDRYYNEQFF

j_call: TRBJ2-5
v_call: TRBV7-3
d_call: NA
clone_size: few
cdr3_nt: TGTGCCAGCAGCTTAACAACCAGGCAGACCCAGTACTTC
cdr3_aa: CASSLTTRQTQYF

j_call: TRBJ2-7
v_call: TRBV4-1
d_call: TRBD2
clone_size: NA
cdr3_nt: TGCGCCAGCAGCCGTGATGTACTTAGCGGGGGGCCCCTTTACGAGCAGTACTTC
cdr3_aa: CASSRDVLSGGPLYEQYF

j_call: TRBJ1-1
v_call: TRBV12-3/TRBV12-4
d_call: NA
clone_size: few
cdr3_nt: TGTGCCAGCAGCCAGGAAGTGGCAGGGCCCACGGGGACTGAAGCTTTCTTT
cdr3_aa: CASSQEVAGPTGTEAFF

j_call: TRBJ2-4
v_call: TRBV10-3
d_call: NA
clone_size: many
cdr3_nt: TGTGCCATCGGCGCCGACAAAAACATTCAGTACTTC
cdr3_aa: CAIGADKNIQYF

j_call: TRBJ2-5
v_call: TRBV7-2
d_call: TRBD2
clone_size: NA
cdr3_nt: TGTGCCAGCAGCCCACGGTCTAGCGGGGGGCTAACAGAGACCCAGTACTTC
cdr3_aa: CASSPRSSGGLTETQYF

j_call: TRBJ1-6
v_call: TRBV20-1
d_call: TRBD1
clone_size: NA
cdr3_nt: TGCAGTGCCAGGGGGCAGTATAATTCACCCCTCCACTTT
cdr3_aa: CSARGQYNSPLHF

j_call: TRBJ2-1
v_call: TRBV7-9
d_call: NA
clone_size: few
cdr3_nt: TGTGCCAGCGGCCGTGGGGTTAGCTCCTACAATGAGCAGTTCTTC
cdr3_aa: CASGRGVSSYNEQFF

j_call: TRBJ2-4
v_call: TRBV6-6
d_call: NA
clone_size: many
cdr3_nt: TGTGCCAGCAGTCCACAGGGAAACATTCAGTACTTC
cdr3_aa: CASSPQGNIQYF

j_call: TRBJ2-2
v_call: TRBV20-1
d_call: NA
clone_size: many
cdr3_nt: TGCAGTGCTAGAGAGGCGGGCGCGAACACCGGGGAGCTGTTTTTT
cdr3_aa: CSAREAGANTGELFF

j_call: TRBJ2-3
v_call: TRBV7-9
d_call: NA
clone_size: NA
cdr3_nt: TGTGCCAGCAGCTCGATGGGGACAAAAGGAGATACGCAGTATTTT
cdr3_aa: CASSSMGTKGDTQYF

j_call: TRBJ2-1
v_call: TRBV19
d_call: TRBD2
clone_size: few
cdr3_nt: TGTGCCAGTAGTATAGGTCGGGAGGGTGAGCAGTTCTTC
cdr3_aa: CASSIGREGEQFF

j_call: TRBJ2-3
v_call: TRBV20-1
d_call: TRBD2
clone_size: few
cdr3_nt: TGCAGTGCTTACGGCGGGAGGTCCGGGGATACGCAGTATTTT
cdr3_aa: CSAYGGRSGDTQYF

j_call: TRBJ1-1
v_call: TRBV10-3
d_call: NA
clone_size: few
cdr3_nt: TGTGCCATCAGTGAGACCTACAGGTACATGAACACTGAAGCTTTCTTT
cdr3_aa: CAISETYRYMNTEAFF

j_call: TRBJ1-4
v_call: TRBV27
d_call: NA
clone_size: few
cdr3_nt: TGTGCCAGCAGTTTATCACAGGCAACTAATGAAAAACTGTTTTTT
cdr3_aa: CASSLSQATNEKLFF

j_call: TRBJ2-3
v_call: TRBV6-5
d_call: NA
clone_size: NA
cdr3_nt: TGTGCCAGCAGTTACTCGGGGGCCCGGGTGGATACGCAGTATTTT
cdr3_aa: CASSYSGARVDTQYF

j_call: TRBJ2-1
v_call: TRBV5-1
d_call: NA
clone_size: few
cdr3_nt: TGCGCCAGCAGCTTGTCGGGAAGGGGGTACGAGCAGTTCTTC
cdr3_aa: CASSLSGRGYEQFF

j_call: TRBJ2-1
v_call: TRBV12-3/TRBV12-4
d_call: TRBD2
clone_size: NA
cdr3_nt: TGTGCCAGCAGTCCTAGCGGGGGGAAATACTACAATGAGCAGTTCTTC
cdr3_aa: CASSPSGGKYYNEQFF

j_call: TRBJ2-2
v_call: TRBV6-1
d_call: TRBD2
clone_size: few
cdr3_nt: TGTGCCAGCCTAACTAGCGGGAGAGGTGCCGGGGAGCTGTTTTTT
cdr3_aa: CASLTSGRGAGELFF

j_call: TRBJ2-7
v_call: TRBV7-6
d_call: TRBD2
clone_size: few
cdr3_nt: TGTGCCAGCAGCTTAGGTTACGGGGGGTACGAGCAGTACTTC
cdr3_aa: CASSLGYGGYEQYF

j_call: TRBJ1-2
v_call: TRBV5-1
d_call: NA
clone_size: few
cdr3_nt: TGCGCCAGCAGCGGGCAGGGGACCGGCTACACCTTC
cdr3_aa: CASSGQGTGYTF

j_call: TRBJ1-2
v_call: TRBV5-1
d_call: NA
clone_size: NA
cdr3_nt: TGCGCCAGCAGCTTTACAGCGGGGGATGGCTACACCTTC
cdr3_aa: CASSFTAGDGYTF

j_call: TRBJ2-1
v_call: TRBV11-2
d_call: TRBD1
clone_size: NA
cdr3_nt: TGTGCCAGCAGCTTAAGGGGGACAGGGCTAGGGTCCTACAATGAGCAGTTCTTC
cdr3_aa: CASSLRGTGLGSYNEQFF

j_call: TRBJ2-3
v_call: TRBV7-3
d_call: NA
clone_size: NA
cdr3_nt: TGTGCCAGCAGCCCCCCCGGACAATCTAGCACAGATACGCAGTATTTT
cdr3_aa: CASSPPGQSSTDTQYF

j_call: TRBJ2-5
v_call: TRBV12-3/TRBV12-4
d_call: NA
clone_size: many
cdr3_nt: TGTGCCAGCAGTTTGGGCGGGGCGACCCAAGAGACCCAGTACTTC
cdr3_aa: CASSLGGATQETQYF

j_call: TRBJ2-7
v_call: TRBV5-1
d_call: TRBD1
clone_size: many
cdr3_nt: TGCGCCAGCAGCTTTGGGATGGGACAGATATCCTACGAGCAGTACTTC
cdr3_aa: CASSFGMGQISYEQYF

j_call: TRBJ1-3
v_call: TRBV7-2
d_call: NA
clone_size: NA
cdr3_nt: TGTGCCAGCAGCTTAGGTGCGGTTTTACGAAACACCATATATTTT
cdr3_aa: CASSLGAVLRNTIYF

j_call: TRBJ2-7
v_call: TRBV5-1
d_call: NA
clone_size: many
cdr3_nt: TGCGCCAGCAGCGCCCGGGGAGACGAGCAGTACTTC
cdr3_aa: CASSARGDEQYF

j_call: TRBJ1-5
v_call: TRBV12-3/TRBV12-4
d_call: TRBD1
clone_size: few
cdr3_nt: TGTGCCAGCAGAGAGACAGGGGGCCTAAATCAGCCCCAGCATTTT
cdr3_aa: CASRETGGLNQPQHF

j_call: TRBJ1-6
v_call: TRBV12-3/TRBV12-4
d_call: NA
clone_size: NA
cdr3_nt: TGTGCCAGCAGTTACAGGGACGGATCACCCCTCCACTTT
cdr3_aa: CASSYRDGSPLHF

j_call: TRBJ2-3
v_call: TRBV29-1
d_call: TRBD2
clone_size: NA
cdr3_nt: TGCAGCGCACCGGGACTAGCGCCCAGCACAGATACGCAGTATTTT
cdr3_aa: CSAPGLAPSTDTQYF

j_call: TRBJ2-1
v_call: TRBV15
d_call: TRBD2
clone_size: few
cdr3_nt: TGTGCCACCAGCAGAGGCAGGACTAGCGGGGGCCTTAATGAGCAGTTCTTC
cdr3_aa: CATSRGRTSGGLNEQFF

j_call: TRBJ1-1
v_call: TRBV20-1
d_call: NA
clone_size: few
cdr3_nt: TGCAGTGCTAGGGGTTGGGCCTCTGGCCAAGCTTTCTTT
cdr3_aa: CSARGWASGQAFF

j_call: TRBJ2-1
v_call: TRBV6-4
d_call: NA
clone_size: few
cdr3_nt: TGTGCCAGCAGTATGACCTACTCCTACAATGAGCAGTTCTTC
cdr3_aa: CASSMTYSYNEQFF

j_call: TRBJ2-1
v_call: TRBV5-1
d_call: TRBD2
clone_size: many
cdr3_nt: TGCGCCAGCAGGGTGTCGTCGGGAGGATTTTATGAGCAGTTCTTC
cdr3_aa: CASRVSSGGFYEQFF

j_call: TRBJ2-7
v_call: TRBV27
d_call: TRBD2
clone_size: few
cdr3_nt: TGTGCCAGCTGCGGGGGGATAGGCTACGAGCAGTACTTC
cdr3_aa: CASCGGIGYEQYF

j_call: TRBJ2-2
v_call: TRBV4-3
d_call: NA
clone_size: NA
cdr3_nt: TGCGCCAGCAGCCGGGTTGAAGGCGGGGAGCTGTTTTTT
cdr3_aa: CASSRVEGGELFF

j_call: TRBJ2-2
v_call: TRBV11-3
d_call: TRBD2
clone_size: NA
cdr3_nt: TGTGCCAGCAGCCCCGGACTAGCGGACGGCACCGGGGAGCTGTTTTTT
cdr3_aa: CASSPGLADGTGELFF

j_call: TRBJ1-1
v_call: TRBV6-4
d_call: TRBD1
clone_size: few
cdr3_nt: TGTGCCAGCAGTGACGGCAGGGGGTCCACTGAAGCTTTCTTT
cdr3_aa: CASSDGRGSTEAFF

j_call: TRBJ1-2
v_call: TRBV10-3
d_call: TRBD1
clone_size: NA
cdr3_nt: TGTGCCATCAGTGAGGGGACAGGTGCTGGCTACACCTTC
cdr3_aa: CAISEGTGAGYTF

j_call: TRBJ1-5
v_call: TRBV20-1
d_call: NA
clone_size: few
cdr3_nt: TGCAGTGCTAGAGATATTCGACGGAGTAGCAATCAGCCCCAGCATTTT
cdr3_aa: CSARDIRRSSNQPQHF

j_call: TRBJ2-3
v_call: TRBV7-8
d_call: NA
clone_size: many
cdr3_nt: TGTGCCAGCAGCTTATTAGGACCAGATACGCAGTATTTT
cdr3_aa: CASSLLGPDTQYF

j_call: TRBJ2-7
v_call: TRBV6-2/TRBV6-3
d_call: NA
clone_size: NA
cdr3_nt: TGTGCCAGCACCTCAACAGGGAAATACGAGCAGTACTTC
cdr3_aa: CASTSTGKYEQYF

j_call: TRBJ2-2
v_call: TRBV25-1
d_call: TRBD2
clone_size: many
cdr3_nt: TGTGCCAGCAGTGAGGGACTAGCGGGGGGGCGGAACACCGGGGAGCTGTTTTTT
cdr3_aa: CASSEGLAGGRNTGELFF

j_call: TRBJ2-5
v_call: TRBV6-2/TRBV6-3
d_call: TRBD2
clone_size: few
cdr3_nt: TGTGCCAGCAGTTCCGGGACTAGCGGGGGCATGGAGACCCAGTACTTC
cdr3_aa: CASSSGTSGGMETQYF

j_call: TRBJ2-1
v_call: TRBV14
d_call: NA
clone_size: many
cdr3_nt: TGTGCCAGCAGCCCCTCGATTTCAGGAGAGCAGTTCTTC
cdr3_aa: CASSPSISGEQFF